This section outlines one T cell receptor beta chain sequence together with its context. Which antigen it targets is not known. Within one base of it there is no much larger clone, and no base qualities were kept. From the cysteine up to the phenylalanine, the CDR3 has a length of 21 residues. The DNA shown is the 63-base CDR3, in frame from base 1. The data are from a study of blood T cell repertoires in COVID-19 (dated by TCRdb to about 2020). Regarding the complete study: Samples from collaborators originated in the United States, Italy and Spain and spanned both the acute and convalescent phases of COVID-19. The material from the prospective study consisted of cDNA or gDNA derived from T cells, B-cell-depleted T cells, or PBMCs. The dataset comprised deeply sampled blood TCRbeta repertoires from subjects exposed to, actively infected with, or recovered from COVID-19. The repertoires were released in a freely available public database intended as a resource for research on the immune response to SARS-CoV-2. The samples were drawn from two sources: the first 160 participants of the ongoing ImmuneRACE study, and over 950 subjects contributed by 6 global collaborators. The sample metadata nearly always contained a de-identified subject ID, COVID-19 status, age in years and sex. Where HLA class I and class II types were available, the types were taken from metadata supplied by the sample provider, not from assay-based typing.

Broader findings and caveats from the paper: How much clinical and demographic metadata was included differed by source and by participant, and the metadata was provided uncurated.

Participants in the prospective study were enrolled through a virtual design, were aged roughly 18 to 90 years, and lived in 20 to 30 United States geographic areas. In the prospective study, participants were assigned to cohorts based on the clinical history participants reported in a screening survey and a study questionnaire. ImmuneRACE Cohort 3 recovered participants were defined by two consecutive negative NP/OP PCR tests, healthcare professional clearance, or symptom resolution. Mobile phlebotomists in the prospective study collected whole blood, serum and a nasopharyngeal or oropharyngeal swab from every participant. Prospective study participants could optionally give additional blood draws and questionnaires over a roughly 2-month period. Blood samples from the prospective study were shipped frozen or at room temperature prior to DNA extraction. The immunoSEQ Assay, a bias-controlled multiplex PCR, was used to amplify TCRbeta CDR3 regions from genomic DNA. In the original analysis: The number of nucleated cells in each sample was estimated by amplification of reference gene primers within the assay. To quantify the absolute abundance of each unique TCRbeta CDR3 rearrangement, sequence reads were collapsed and filtered. For each sample, productive Simpson clonality was calculated as the square root of Simpson's diversity index over productive rearrangements. This is the immuneACCESS table as TCRdb keeps it, with only in-frame sequences that have V and J called. A part of the clones is gone; compared with another copy, unresolved V genes explain less than half, and the rest is unexplained. D and trimming come from the DNA, and the V and J calls and clone size come from that table. Present in this sample are about 270,000 clones, approximately 90% of which were seen just once. Less than 2.5% of the sample comes from the top ten.

Recombination linked TRBV1 to TRBJ2-3; the table's D call, TRBD2, has no DNA check behind it. TRBV1 is a listed pseudogene. This clonotype was sampled from a woman aged 18 to 35 who had recovered from COVID-19. The sample was PBMCs or T cells enriched from blood (not recorded which). The sequenced DNA is TGCACCAGCGAGCCGGGACCGCTCGGGCTAGCGGGGGGGCACGTCACAGATACGCAGTATTTT. Its translation reads: CTSEPGPLGLAGGHVTDTQYF.